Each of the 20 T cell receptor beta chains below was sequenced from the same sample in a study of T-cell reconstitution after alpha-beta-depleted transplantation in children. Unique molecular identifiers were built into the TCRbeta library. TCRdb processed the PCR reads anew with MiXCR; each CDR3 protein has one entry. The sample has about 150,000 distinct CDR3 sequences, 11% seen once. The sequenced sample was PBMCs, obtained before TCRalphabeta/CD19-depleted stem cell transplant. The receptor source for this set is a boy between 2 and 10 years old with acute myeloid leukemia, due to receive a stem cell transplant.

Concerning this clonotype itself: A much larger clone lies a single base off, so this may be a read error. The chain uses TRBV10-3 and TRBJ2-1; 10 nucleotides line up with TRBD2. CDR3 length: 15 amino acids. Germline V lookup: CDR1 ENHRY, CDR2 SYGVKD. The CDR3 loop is CAISGTSGSYNGQFF. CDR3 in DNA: TGTGCCATCAGTGGGACTAGCGGCTCCTACAATGGGCAGTTCTTC.

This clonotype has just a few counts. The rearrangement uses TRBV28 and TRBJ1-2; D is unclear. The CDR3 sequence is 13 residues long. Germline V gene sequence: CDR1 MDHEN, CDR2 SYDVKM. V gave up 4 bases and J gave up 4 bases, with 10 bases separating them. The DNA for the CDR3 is TGTGCCAGCAGTTCCATCCGGCGCTATGGCTACACCTTC. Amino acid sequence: CASSSIRRYGYTF.

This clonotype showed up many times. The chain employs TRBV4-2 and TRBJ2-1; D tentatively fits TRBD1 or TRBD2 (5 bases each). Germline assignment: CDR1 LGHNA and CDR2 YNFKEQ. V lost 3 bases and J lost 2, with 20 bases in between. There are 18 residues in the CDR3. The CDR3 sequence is CASSQGSATGRAYNEQFF. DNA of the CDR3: TGTGCCAGCAGCCAGGGTTCAGCCACGGGACGTGCCTACAATGAGCAGTTCTTC.

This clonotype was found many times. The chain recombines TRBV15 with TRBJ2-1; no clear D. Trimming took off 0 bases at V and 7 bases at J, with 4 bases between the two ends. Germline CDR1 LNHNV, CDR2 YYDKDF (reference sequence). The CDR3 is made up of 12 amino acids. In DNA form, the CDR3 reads TGTGCCACCAGCAGAGATCGAAATGAGCAGTTCTTC. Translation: CATSRDRNEQFF.

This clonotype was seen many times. CDR3 protein: CASSRSEAGNTIYF. The CDR3 DNA follows: TGTGCCAGCAGCCGGTCCGAGGCTGGAAACACCATATATTTT. The rearrangement uses TRBV7-9 and TRBJ1-3; D gene uncertain. The CDR3 is 14 residues long. Germline CDR1 SEHNR, CDR2 FQNEAQ (reference sequence). V was pared by 5 bases and J by 2 bases, with 10 bases between.

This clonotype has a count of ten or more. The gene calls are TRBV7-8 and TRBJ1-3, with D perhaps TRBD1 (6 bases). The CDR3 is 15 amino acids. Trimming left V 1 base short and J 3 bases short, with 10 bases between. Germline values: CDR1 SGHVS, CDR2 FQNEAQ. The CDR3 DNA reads TGTGCCAGCAGCTTAGTGCAGGGGAGTGGAAACACCATATATTTT. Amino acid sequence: CASSLVQGSGNTIYF.

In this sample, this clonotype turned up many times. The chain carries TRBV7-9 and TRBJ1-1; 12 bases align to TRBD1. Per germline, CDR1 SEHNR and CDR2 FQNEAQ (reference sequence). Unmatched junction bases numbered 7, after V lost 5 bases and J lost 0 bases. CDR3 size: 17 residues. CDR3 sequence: CASSPPGQGAMNTEAFF. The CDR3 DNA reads TGTGCCAGCAGCCCTCCGGGACAGGGGGCTATGAACACTGAAGCTTTCTTT.

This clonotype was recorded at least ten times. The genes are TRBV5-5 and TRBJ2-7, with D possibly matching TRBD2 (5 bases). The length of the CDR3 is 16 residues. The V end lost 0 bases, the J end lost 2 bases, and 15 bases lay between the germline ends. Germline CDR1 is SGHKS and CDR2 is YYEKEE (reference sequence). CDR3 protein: CASSLGETRWTYEQYF. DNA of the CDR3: TGTGCCAGCAGCTTGGGGGAAACTAGATGGACCTACGAGCAGTACTTC.

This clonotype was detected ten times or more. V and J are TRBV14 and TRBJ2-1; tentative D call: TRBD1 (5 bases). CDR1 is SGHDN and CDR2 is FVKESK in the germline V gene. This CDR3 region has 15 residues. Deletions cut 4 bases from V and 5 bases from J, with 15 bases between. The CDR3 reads CASSLGPPQNNEQFF. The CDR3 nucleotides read TGTGCCAGCAGCCTGGGGCCTCCACAAAACAATGAGCAGTTCTTC.

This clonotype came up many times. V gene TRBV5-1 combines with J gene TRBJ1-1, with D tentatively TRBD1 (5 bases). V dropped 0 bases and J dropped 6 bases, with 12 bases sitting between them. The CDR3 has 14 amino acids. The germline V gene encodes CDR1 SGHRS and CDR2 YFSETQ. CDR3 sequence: CASSLEPRASEAFF. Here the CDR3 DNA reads TGCGCCAGCAGCTTGGAACCCAGGGCCTCTGAAGCTTTCTTT.

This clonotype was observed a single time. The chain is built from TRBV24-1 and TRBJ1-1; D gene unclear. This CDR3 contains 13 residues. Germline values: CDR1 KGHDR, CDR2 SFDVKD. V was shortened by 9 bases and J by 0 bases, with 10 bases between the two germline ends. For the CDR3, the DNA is TGTGCCACCGTTAACCTCATGAACACTGAAGCTTTCTTT. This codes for CATVNLMNTEAFF.

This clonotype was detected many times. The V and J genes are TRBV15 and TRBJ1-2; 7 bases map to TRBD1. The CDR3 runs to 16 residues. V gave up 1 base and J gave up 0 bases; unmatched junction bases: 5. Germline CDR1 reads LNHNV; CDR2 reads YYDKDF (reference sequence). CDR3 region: CATSRGRTGSNYGYTF. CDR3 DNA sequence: TGTGCCACCAGCAGAGGGAGGACAGGCTCTAACTATGGCTACACCTTC.

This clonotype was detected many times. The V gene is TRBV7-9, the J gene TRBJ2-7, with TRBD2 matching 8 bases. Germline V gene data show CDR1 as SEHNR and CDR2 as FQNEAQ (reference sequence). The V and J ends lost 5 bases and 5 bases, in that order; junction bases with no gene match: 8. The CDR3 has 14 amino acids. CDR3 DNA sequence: TGTGCCAGCAGCCCTCCGGGAGGGCCGGACGAGCAGTACTTC. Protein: CASSPPGGPDEQYF.

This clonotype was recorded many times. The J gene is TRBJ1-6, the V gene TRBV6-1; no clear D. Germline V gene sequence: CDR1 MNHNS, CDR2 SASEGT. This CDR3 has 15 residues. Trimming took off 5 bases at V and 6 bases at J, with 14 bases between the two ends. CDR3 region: CASSPRGFGNSPLHF. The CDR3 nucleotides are TGTGCCAGCAGTCCCCGGGGATTTGGTAATTCACCCCTCCACTTT.

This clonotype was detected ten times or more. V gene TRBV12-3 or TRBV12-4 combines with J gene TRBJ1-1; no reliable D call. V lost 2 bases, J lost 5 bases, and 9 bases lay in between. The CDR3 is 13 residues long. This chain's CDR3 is CASSLLGSTEAFF. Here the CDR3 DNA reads TGTGCCAGCAGTTTATTGGGGTCTACTGAAGCTTTCTTT.

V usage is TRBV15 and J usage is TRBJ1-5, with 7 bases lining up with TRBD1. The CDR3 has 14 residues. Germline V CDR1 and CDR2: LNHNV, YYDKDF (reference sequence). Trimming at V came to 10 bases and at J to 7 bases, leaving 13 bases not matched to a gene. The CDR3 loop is CAMSSRQGGQPQHF. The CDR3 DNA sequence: TGTGCCATGAGCTCCAGGCAGGGGGGACAGCCCCAGCATTTT.

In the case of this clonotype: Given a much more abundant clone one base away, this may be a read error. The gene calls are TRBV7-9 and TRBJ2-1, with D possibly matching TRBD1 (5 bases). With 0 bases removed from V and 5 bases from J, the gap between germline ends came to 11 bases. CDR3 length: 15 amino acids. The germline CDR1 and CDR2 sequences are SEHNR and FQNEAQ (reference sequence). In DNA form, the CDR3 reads TGTGCCAGCAGCTTAGCCCCAGGGTTCAACAATGAGCAGTTCTTC. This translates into CASSLAPGFNNEQFF.

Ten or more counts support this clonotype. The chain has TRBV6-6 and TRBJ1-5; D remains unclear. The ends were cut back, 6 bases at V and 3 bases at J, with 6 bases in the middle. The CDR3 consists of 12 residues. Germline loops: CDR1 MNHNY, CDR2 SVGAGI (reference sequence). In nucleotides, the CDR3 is TGTGCCAGCAGGAGTCCCAATCAGCCCCAGCATTTT. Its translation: CASRSPNQPQHF.

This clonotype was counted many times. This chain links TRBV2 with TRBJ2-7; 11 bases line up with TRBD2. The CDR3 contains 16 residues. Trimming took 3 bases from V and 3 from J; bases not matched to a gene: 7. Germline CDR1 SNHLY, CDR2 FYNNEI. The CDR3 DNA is TGTGCCAGCAGTGAGGTGACTAGCGGGACACGCTACGAGCAGTACTTC. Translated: CASSEVTSGTRYEQYF.

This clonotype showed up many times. The CDR3 sequence: CASSSTRAADTQYF. The DNA for the CDR3 is TGTGCCAGCAGCTCCACGAGAGCAGCAGATACGCAGTATTTT. The J gene is TRBJ2-3, the V gene TRBV7-2; D gene uncertain. Germline CDR1 is SGHTA and CDR2 is FQGNSA. The CDR3 sequence is 14 residues long. Trimming stripped 4 bases from V and 4 bases from J, with 12 bases between.